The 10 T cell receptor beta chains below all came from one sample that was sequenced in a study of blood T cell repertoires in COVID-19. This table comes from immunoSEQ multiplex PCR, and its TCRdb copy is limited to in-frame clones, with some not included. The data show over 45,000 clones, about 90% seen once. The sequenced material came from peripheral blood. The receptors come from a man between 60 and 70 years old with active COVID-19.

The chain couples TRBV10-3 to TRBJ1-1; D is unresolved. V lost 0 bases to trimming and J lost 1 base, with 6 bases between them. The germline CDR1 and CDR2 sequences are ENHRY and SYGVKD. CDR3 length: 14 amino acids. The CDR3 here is CAISESNGNTEAFF. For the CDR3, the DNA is TGTGCCATCAGTGAGTCGAACGGGAACACTGAAGCTTTCTTT.

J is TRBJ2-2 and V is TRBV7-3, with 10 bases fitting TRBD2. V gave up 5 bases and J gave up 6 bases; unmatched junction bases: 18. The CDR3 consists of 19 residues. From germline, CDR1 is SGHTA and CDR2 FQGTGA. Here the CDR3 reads CASSIEREGPGMVAGELFF. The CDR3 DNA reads TGTGCCAGCAGCATAGAGCGGGAGGGCCCAGGGATGGTCGCCGGGGAGCTGTTTTTT. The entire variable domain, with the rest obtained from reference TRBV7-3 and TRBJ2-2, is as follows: GAGVSQTPSNKVTEKGKYVELRCDPISGHTALYWYRQSLGQGPEFLIYFQGTGAADDSGLPNDRFFAVRPEGSVSTLKIQRTERGDSAVYLCASSIEREGPGMVAGELFFGEGSRLTVL.

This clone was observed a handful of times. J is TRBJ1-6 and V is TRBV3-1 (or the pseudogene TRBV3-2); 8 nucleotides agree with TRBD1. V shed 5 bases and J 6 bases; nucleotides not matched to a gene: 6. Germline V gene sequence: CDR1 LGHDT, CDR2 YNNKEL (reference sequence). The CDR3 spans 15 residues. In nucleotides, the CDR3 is TGTGCCAGCAGCTTATTGGACAGGGCTAATTCACCCCTCCACTTT. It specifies CASSLLDRANSPLHF.

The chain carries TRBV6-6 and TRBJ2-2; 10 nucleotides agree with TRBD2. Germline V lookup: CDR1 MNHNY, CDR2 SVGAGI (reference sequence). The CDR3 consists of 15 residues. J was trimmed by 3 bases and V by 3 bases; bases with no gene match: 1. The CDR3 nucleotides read TGTGCCAGCAGTTATCTAGCGGGAGACACCGGGGAGCTGTTTTTT. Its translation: CASSYLAGDTGELFF.

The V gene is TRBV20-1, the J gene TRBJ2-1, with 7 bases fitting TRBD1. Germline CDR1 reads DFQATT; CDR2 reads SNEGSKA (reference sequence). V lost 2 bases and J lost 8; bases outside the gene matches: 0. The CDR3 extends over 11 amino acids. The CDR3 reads CSARQGDEQFF. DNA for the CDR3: TGCAGTGCTAGACAGGGGGATGAGCAGTTCTTC.

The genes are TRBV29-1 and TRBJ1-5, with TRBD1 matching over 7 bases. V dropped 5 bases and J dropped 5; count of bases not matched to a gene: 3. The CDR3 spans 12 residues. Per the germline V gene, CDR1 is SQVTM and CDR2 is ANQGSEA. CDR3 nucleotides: TGCAGCGTTCGGACAGGAGATCAGCCCCAGCATTTT. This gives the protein CSVRTGDQPQHF.

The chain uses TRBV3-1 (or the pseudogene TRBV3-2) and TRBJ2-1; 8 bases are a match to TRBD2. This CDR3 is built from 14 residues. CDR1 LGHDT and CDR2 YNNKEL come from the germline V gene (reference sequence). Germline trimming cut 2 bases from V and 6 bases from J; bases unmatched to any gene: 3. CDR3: CASSQRAGANEQFF. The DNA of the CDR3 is TGTGCCAGCAGCCAAAGAGCGGGAGCCAATGAGCAGTTCTTC.

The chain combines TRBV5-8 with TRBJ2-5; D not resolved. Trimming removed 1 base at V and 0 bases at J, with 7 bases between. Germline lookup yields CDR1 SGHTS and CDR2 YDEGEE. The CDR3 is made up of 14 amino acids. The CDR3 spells CASSLIQNQETQYF. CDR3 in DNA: TGTGCCAGCAGCTTGATCCAGAACCAAGAGACCCAGTACTTC.

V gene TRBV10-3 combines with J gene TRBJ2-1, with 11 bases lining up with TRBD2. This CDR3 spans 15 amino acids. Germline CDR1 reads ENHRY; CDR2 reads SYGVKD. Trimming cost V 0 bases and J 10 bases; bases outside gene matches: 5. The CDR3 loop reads CAISESLAGGGEQFF. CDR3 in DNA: TGTGCCATCAGTGAGTCCCTAGCGGGAGGAGGGGAGCAGTTCTTC.

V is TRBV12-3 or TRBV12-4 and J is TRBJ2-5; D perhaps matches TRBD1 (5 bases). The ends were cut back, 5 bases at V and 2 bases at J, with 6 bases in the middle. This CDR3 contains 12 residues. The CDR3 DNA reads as TGTGCCAGCAGTCGACAGCAAGAGACCCAGTACTTC. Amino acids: CASSRQQETQYF.